The clone carrying this TCR beta chain has ten or more counts. Its antigen is as yet unknown. Out of around 10 ml of fresh peripheral blood came the PBMCs. This sample is part of a study of T cells in Graves' hyperthyroidism and ophthalmopathy. Authors of the study amplified TCR beta CDR3 regions from RNA transcripts. Researchers ran a first-round RT-PCR on the TCR CDR3 using the HTBI primer set. A single record per CDR3 protein comes from TCRdb applying MiXCR to the multiplex PCR reads. The sample yields 550,000 to 700,000 distinct CDR3 sequences, 14% to 15% seen once. The CDR3 sequence is 15 residues long. Trimming removed 5 bases at V and 3 bases at J, with 17 bases between. CDR1 is MDHEN, CDR2 SYDVKM, per germline. General observations from the study: Ophthalmopathy could be told apart from stable hyperthyroidism with a 13 V-J model. A median about 7 months before onset, the model predicted ophthalmopathy.

This sequence was found in a woman aged 40 to 50 with Graves' ophthalmopathy. Sample: blood. The chain couples TRBV28 to TRBJ2-7; D is possibly TRBD2 (5 bases). The CDR3 nucleotides read TGTGCCAGCAGTCCCCGCGGAGGTCCATTCTACGAGCAGTACTTC. It specifies CASSPRGGPFYEQYF.